What follows are 3 T cell receptor beta chains derived from one specimen sequenced in a study of blood T cell repertoires in COVID-19. Some clones are missing from TCRdb's copy, which holds only in-frame ones; the method was immunoSEQ multiplex PCR. Among approximately 300,000 clones listed, roughly 84% were seen once. Sequencing input: peripheral blood. These TCRs come from a man aged 50 to 60 with active or convalescent COVID-19.

The chain has TRBV27 and TRBJ1-6; 7 bases are a match to TRBD1. This CDR3 spans 14 amino acids. Unmatched junction bases numbered 9, after V lost 8 bases and J lost 8 bases. The germline CDR1 and CDR2 sequences are MNHEY and SMNVEV (reference sequence). The CDR3 DNA sequence: TGTGCCAGCCCGAACGGGACAGCTCATTCACCCCTCCACTTT. This translates into CASPNGTAHSPLHF.

This rearrangement joins TRBV10-3 to TRBJ2-7, with 10 nucleotides matching TRBD1. Germline CDR1 and CDR2: ENHRY and SYGVKD. The CDR3 totals 17 residues. V lost 10 bases and J lost 3; bases outside the gene matches: 18. The CDR3 region has the DNA TGTGCCACCTTGCCGGGACAGGGGATAGGGGGTGGCTACGAGCAGTACTTC. Amino acids: CATLPGQGIGGGYEQYF.

The J gene is TRBJ1-2, the V gene TRBV5-1, with TRBD1 matching over 11 bases. Germline V lookup: CDR1 SGHRS, CDR2 YFSETQ. The CDR3 is 15 amino acids. The ends lost 5 bases at V and 6 bases at J; junction bases unmatched: 9. The CDR3 protein is CASRERTGGNDGYTF. The CDR3 coding sequence is TGCGCCAGCAGAGAGAGGACAGGGGGCAATGATGGCTACACCTTC.